The T cell receptor beta chain under discussion was sequenced for a study of T cells in Graves' hyperthyroidism and ophthalmopathy. Study conclusions and caveats: Among clonotypes expanded in thyroid above 0.001, most were also found in blood. In the analysis, a 13 V-J model separated ophthalmopathy from stable hyperthyroidism.

As concerns this clonotype: Its antigen is undetermined.

CDR1 is SNHLY and CDR2 is FYNNEI in the germline V gene. This CDR3 comprises 14 residues. The V segment lost 7 bases and the J segment 4 bases; nucleotides outside the gene matches: 5. Amplified TCR beta CDR3 regions came from RNA transcripts. The TCR CDR3 was amplified in a first-round RT-PCR using the HTBI primer set. TCRdb used MiXCR to reprocess the multiplex PCR reads, holding one entry per CDR3 protein. The sample records some 550,000 distinct CDR3 sequences, around 16% being singletons. The sample comprised blood. The chain joins TRBV2 to TRBJ1-2; 11 bases align to TRBD1. The sequence was obtained from a woman between 40 and 50 years old with Graves' ophthalmopathy. CDR3 DNA: TGTGCCAGCAAATGGACAGGGGGCGGCTATGGCTACACCTTC. Its translation: CASKWTGGGYGYTF.